The rows below give T cell receptor beta chains drawn from one sample of a study of shared clonotypes between healthy human individuals. The assay was immunoSEQ multiplex PCR, and TCRdb's table has in-frame clones only and misses some. This table has about 2.2 million clones, just over 90% appearing once. Sample: naive CD8+ T cells from PBMCs. Every receptor here comes from a man younger than 35 in good health. Some clones in this sample may be carry-over from other donors' samples. The CDR3 runs from the conserved cysteine through the conserved F or W. The D gene is left open where the match is weak. Clone size is stated in some rows and not others, as once, few, many or a class when expanded.

abundance	v_gene	j_gene	d_gene	CDR3nt	CDR3aa
NA	TRBV7-9	TRBJ1-3	NA	TGTGCCAGCAGCCCCGTTGGGGGGGGAAACACCATATATTTT	CASSPVGGGNTIYF
NA	TRBV25-1	TRBJ2-7	TRBD1	TGTGCCAGCAGTGAAGAGGTTTTCGGGACAGCGACCTACGAGCAGTACTTC	CASSEEVFGTATYEQYF
NA	TRBV19	TRBJ1-2	TRBD1	TGTGCCAGTAGTCCCCAGGGGGGGACCGATGGCTACACCTTC	CASSPQGGTDGYTF
NA	TRBV11-2	TRBJ2-5	TRBD1	TGTGCCAGCAGCTCGACGACAGGGCCGCAGACCCAGTACTTC	CASSSTTGPQTQYF
NA	TRBV9	TRBJ2-1	NA	TGTGCCAGCAGCGTAGGGCGTTCCTCCTACAATGAGCAGTTCTTC	CASSVGRSSYNEQFF
NA	TRBV29-1	TRBJ1-2	NA	TGCAGCGTGTCCGGGCCTCAGCCGGGCTACACCTTC	CSVSGPQPGYTF
NA	TRBV6-5	TRBJ2-1	NA	TGTGCCAGCAGCAGCACGAGCTCCTACAATGAGCAGTTCTTC	CASSSTSSYNEQFF
NA	TRBV6-5	TRBJ1-2	TRBD1	TGTGCCAGCAGTTACCGAGGACAGGGACTTCATGGCTACACCTTC	CASSYRGQGLHGYTF
few	TRBV4-1	TRBJ2-2	NA	TGCGCCAGCAGCCAAGGACCGGTCATGAACACCGGGGAGCTGTTTTTT	CASSQGPVMNTGELFF
NA	TRBV7-9	TRBJ2-1	TRBD2	TGTGCCAGCAGCTTAGAAGCGGGAGGCTCCTACAATGAGCAGTTCTTC	CASSLEAGGSYNEQFF
NA	TRBV13	TRBJ2-7	NA	TGTGCCAGCAGCTTAGAAACAGGAGTCTACGAGCAGTACTTC	CASSLETGVYEQYF